One T cell receptor (beta chain) is described in this entry. V lost 1 base and J 6 bases, leaving 10 bases between the germline ends. Germline V gene lookup returns CDR1 KGHSH and CDR2 LQKENI. CDR3 length equals 13 residues. These data belong to a study of control samples from healthy donors and cancer patients. The data were produced by immunoSEQ multiplex PCR, yet TCRdb's version contains in-frame clones alone and is incomplete. The table lists around 190,000 clones, around 87% of them singletons. This receptor was obtained from a woman in her fifties or sixties in good health. This chain joins TRBV18 and TRBJ2-7; D not certain. The sample consisted of blood. CDR3 nucleotides: TGTGCCAGCTCACCACGATCCGACGGCGAGCAGTACTTC. Protein: CASSPRSDGEQYF. Complete variable domain (other parts from reference TRBV18 and TRBJ2-7): NAGVMQNPRHLVRRRGQEARLRCSPMKGHSHVYWYRQLPEEGLKFMVYLQKENIIDESGMPKERFSAEFPKEGPSILRIQQVVRGDSAAYFCASSPRSDGEQYFGPGTRLTVT.